This record looks at one T cell receptor (beta chain) sequence and its context. There is no known antigen for this receptor. No base quality values were provided; no much bigger clone lies one nucleotide off. One collaborating source in Seattle enrolled patients during active infection and followed them longitudinally through the course of disease. The collaborating institutions used their own protocols to collect whole blood in K2EDTA tubes. For TCRbeta analysis, collaborators shipped samples as frozen whole blood, isolated PBMCs, or DNA extracted from either of those sample types. The CDR3 numbers 14 residues from cysteine through phenylalanine. Of the read, only the CDR3 DNA is kept; its 42 bases are in frame from base 1. The germline V gene (reference sequence) supplies CDR1 SGHNT and CDR2 YYREEE. Between the V and J ends, shortened by 3 bases and 1 base respectively, the junction contains 10 bases.

This record belongs to a study of blood T cell repertoires in COVID-19 (dated by TCRdb to the early 2020s). Background for the entire study: Samples from collaborators originated in the United States, Italy and Spain and spanned both the acute and convalescent phases of COVID-19. The repertoires were released in a freely available public database meant as a resource for research on the immune response to SARS-CoV-2. Where available, HLA class I and class II types were obtained from metadata supplied by the sample provider rather than from assay-based typing. Samples were obtained from the ongoing ImmuneRACE study (first 160 participants) and from approximately 1,200 subjects provided by 6 global collaborators. Deeply sampled blood TCRbeta repertoires from subjects exposed to, actively infected with, or recovered from COVID-19 were included in the dataset. A de-identified subject ID, COVID-19 status, age in years and sex were almost always included in the sample metadata. The prospective study material was composed of cDNA or gDNA derived from T cells, B-cell-depleted T cells, or PBMCs.

On the study overall, not on this receptor specifically: The amount of clinical and demographic metadata varied by source and participant and was provided uncurated.

TCRbeta CDR3 regions were amplified from genomic DNA using the immunoSEQ Assay, a bias-controlled multiplex PCR. On the study's bioinformatics: Nucleated cell counts per sample were estimated from amplification of reference gene primers within the assay. To quantify the absolute abundance of each unique TCRbeta CDR3 rearrangement, sequence reads were collapsed and filtered. Productive Simpson clonality was computed per sample as the square root of Simpson's diversity index over productive rearrangements. TCRdb took over this immuneACCESS table, retaining in-frame rearrangements with V and J assigned. Such tables are incomplete; in checked studies, under half of the missing clones stem from an unresolved V gene, and the remainder is unexplained. The V and J calls and clone size come from that table; D and trimming were worked out from the DNA. The sample records about 400,000 clones, 65% to 90% of which are singletons. Clones ranked in the top ten supply under 8.5% of the sample.

Sequenced input: peripheral blood. Recombination linked TRBV5-4 to TRBJ1-1; no D segment can be confidently identified. The TCR was taken from a woman aged 60-75 years with COVID-19, enrolled during active disease. The DNA sequence is as follows: TGTGCCAGCAGCTCCAAACAGACGAACACTGAAGCTTTCTTT. This yields the protein CASSSKQTNTEAFF. With all but the CDR3 taken from the reference TRBV5-4 and TRBJ1-1 genes, the full variable domain is: ETGVTQSPTHLIKTRGQQVTLRCSSQSGHNTVSWYQQALGQGPQFIFQYYREEENGRGNFPPRFSGLQFPNYSSELNVNALELDDSALYLCASSSKQTNTEAFFGQGTRLTVV.